The source of this T cell receptor (beta chain) is a study of T cell responses to AZD1222 COVID-19 vaccine. Produced via immunoSEQ multiplex PCR; TCRdb's table is partial and in-frame only. Altogether 150,000 to 200,000 clones are present, around 93% being singletons, with the ten largest covering about 9%. The sample here was peripheral blood, taken on day 0 of AZD1222 vaccination. This TCR was sampled from an adult in good health.

The CDR3 DNA reads TGCGCCAGCAGTCAACCGCCTGGGAACACTGAAGCTTTCTTT. Translating it yields CASSQPPGNTEAFF. The rearrangement uses TRBV23-1 and TRBJ1-1, with unresolved D. TRBV23-1 is recorded as an ORF, its role being uncertain. The CDR3 extends over 14 amino acids. V was shortened by 2 bases and J by 1 base, with 8 bases between the two germline ends.